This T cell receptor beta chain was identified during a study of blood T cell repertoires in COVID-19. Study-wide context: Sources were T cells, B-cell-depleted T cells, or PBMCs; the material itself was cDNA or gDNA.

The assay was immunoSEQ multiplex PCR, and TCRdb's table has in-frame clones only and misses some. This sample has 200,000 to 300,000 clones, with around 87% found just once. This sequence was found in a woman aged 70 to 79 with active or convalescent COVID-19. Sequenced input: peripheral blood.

The CDR3 bases are TGTGCCAGCAGTGAAGGGGCAGGGCTTTACACTGAAGCTTTCTTT. Protein: CASSEGAGLYTEAFF. The J gene is TRBJ1-1, the V gene TRBV6-1; D is possibly TRBD1 (5 bases). The germline gives CDR1 MNHNS, CDR2 SASEGT. This CDR3 contains 15 residues. V was pared by 1 base and J by 3 bases, with 12 bases between.